This passage covers 32 T cell receptor beta chains from one sample sequenced in a study. TCRdb itself ran the 5' RACE reads through MiXCR, one entry per CDR3 protein. Of tens of thousands of distinct CDR3 sequences listed, approximately 25% are singletons. Sequencing was performed on naive CD4+ T cells sorted from a lymph node. Subset reported: naive CD4+ T cells, CD4+CD45RA+CD25-. The source of these receptors is a female donor with breast cancer.

This clonotype was seen a handful of times. The genes are TRBV7-9 and TRBJ2-1, with TRBD1 as a possible D gene (5 bases). This CDR3 spans 19 amino acids. The V end was cut by 1 base, the J end by 7 bases, with 26 bases between. CDR1 is SEHNR and CDR2 is FQNEAQ in the germline V gene (reference sequence). In DNA form, the CDR3 reads TGTGCCAGCAGCTTAGTTACCCTCCTAGGGCAGAAGGGGATTAATGAGCAGTTCTTC. It translates to CASSLVTLLGQKGINEQFF.

The count of this clonotype is one. CDR3 protein: CASSYGGLNTEAFF. The DNA of the CDR3 is TGTGCCAGCAGTTACGGGGGGCTGAACACTGAAGCTTTCTTT. V and J are TRBV28 and TRBJ1-1, with D possibly TRBD1 on 6 matching bases. This CDR3 is 14 amino acids long. V was pared by 4 bases and J by 0 bases, with 9 bases between. The germline gives CDR1 MDHEN, CDR2 SYDVKM.

Concerning this clonotype: A much larger clonotype is one base distant, so this may be a read error. CDR3 in DNA: TGTGCCAACAGTTTTGTGCGGGGGGGCAACTACGAGCAGTACTTC. It translates to CANSFVRGGNYEQYF. The chain uses TRBV12-3 or TRBV12-4 and TRBJ2-7; 9 positions match TRBD2. The CDR3 loop spans 15 amino acids.

The rearrangement joins TRBV25-1 to TRBJ2-7, with 12 bases aligning to TRBD1. The CDR3 spans 18 residues. Germline assignment: CDR1 MGHDK and CDR2 SYGVNS. V trimming: 4 bases; J trimming: 4 bases; junction bases outside the gene matches: 14. This chain's CDR3 is CASSVSPLGQGARYEQYF. Written as DNA, the CDR3 is TGTGCCAGCAGTGTTTCCCCACTGGGACAGGGGGCGCGTTACGAGCAGTACTTC.

In this sample, this clonotype turned up a few times. The chain has TRBV6-5 and TRBJ2-7; D is perhaps TRBD1 (6 bases). Germline values: CDR1 MNHEY, CDR2 SVGAGI. Trimming left V 2 bases short and J 3 bases short, with 8 bases between. The CDR3 contains 13 residues. In DNA, the CDR3 is TGTGCCAGCAGTTACCACAGGGACTACGAGCAGTACTTC. Translating it yields CASSYHRDYEQYF.

There are a few counts of this clonotype. This chain joins TRBV5-6 and TRBJ2-5, with D unclear. Trimming took 0 bases from V and 3 from J, leaving 6 bases between them. Germline assignment: CDR1 SGHDT and CDR2 YYEEEE. This CDR3 has 13 residues. The CDR3 DNA reads TGTGCCAGCAGCTTGGTGGCTGAAGAGACCCAGTACTTC. Its protein product is CASSLVAEETQYF.

Judged by abundance, this clonotype is medium-sized. In DNA, the CDR3 is TGCGCCAGCAGCGTAGTCACGAACACCGGGGAGCTGTTTTTT. This translates into CASSVVTNTGELFF. The J gene is TRBJ2-2, the V gene TRBV5-1; D remains ambiguous. Germline CDR1 reads SGHRS; CDR2 reads YFSETQ. The V gene lost 4 bases and the J gene lost 0 bases, with 7 bases spanning the gap. The CDR3 spans 14 residues.

This clonotype was recorded at least ten times. The J gene is TRBJ2-3, the V gene TRBV7-2, with 7 bases identical to TRBD2. With V trimmed by 7 bases and J by 8 bases, 15 bases remained unmatched. CDR1 is SGHTA, CDR2 FQGNSA, per germline. This CDR3 spans 15 amino acids. Here the CDR3 reads CASTLVAGVDGTQYF. The DNA for the CDR3 is TGTGCCAGCACCCTAGTGGCGGGGGTAGATGGTACGCAGTATTTT.

This clonotype was detected a few times. The genes are TRBV6-5 and TRBJ1-5; no definite D call. Germline values: CDR1 MNHEY, CDR2 SVGAGI. The CDR3 contains 16 residues. Trimming left V 4 bases short and J 0 bases short, with 13 bases between. This CDR3 reads CASSSLEALSNQPQHF. In DNA form, the CDR3 reads TGTGCCAGCAGTTCATTGGAAGCTCTTAGCAATCAGCCCCAGCATTTT.

This clonotype was observed a few times. The chain carries TRBV4-2 and TRBJ2-7, with a tentative D call TRBD2 (5 bases). Germline CDR1 is LGHNA and CDR2 is YNFKEQ. The CDR3 loop spans 14 amino acids. V gave up 0 bases and J gave up 6 bases, with 12 bases separating them. CDR3: CASSQDEGFGEQYF. For the CDR3, the DNA is TGTGCCAGCAGCCAAGACGAGGGTTTTGGCGAGCAGTACTTC.

This clonotype occurred many times. The chain carries TRBV18 and TRBJ1-1; no clear D gene. Trimming cost V 5 bases and J 5 bases, with 12 bases left between them. The CDR3 consists of 13 residues. Germline CDR1 is KGHSH and CDR2 is LQKENI. This chain's CDR3 is CASSISGETEAFF. The CDR3 coding sequence is TGTGCCAGCTCAATAAGTGGAGAAACTGAAGCTTTCTTT.

This clonotype was seen at least ten times. This rearrangement joins TRBV6-6 to TRBJ1-6; 10 bases are shared with TRBD1. V shed 2 bases and J 8 bases; nucleotides not matched to a gene: 3. CDR3 length: 15 residues. Germline-derived CDR1 and CDR2 are MNHNY and SVGAGI (reference sequence). CDR3 loop: CASSYETGGDSPLHF. The CDR3 DNA reads TGTGCCAGCAGTTACGAGACAGGGGGCGATTCACCCCTCCACTTT.

There are a few counts of this clonotype. The chain recombines TRBV6-1 with TRBJ1-3; D is uncertain. V lost 7 bases and J 0 bases, leaving 10 bases between the germline ends. CDR1 is MNHNS, CDR2 SASEGT, per germline. CDR3 length equals 14 residues. The CDR3 reads CASNVRPSGNTIYF. The CDR3 DNA follows: TGTGCCAGCAATGTCAGACCCTCTGGAAACACCATATATTTT.

This clonotype was seen more than once but under ten times. The chain carries TRBV4-1 and TRBJ2-7; TRBD2 matches at 10 bases. The CDR3 has 17 residues. V dropped 0 bases and J dropped 1; count of bases not matched to a gene: 6. Looked up from germline, CDR1 is MGHRA and CDR2 is YSYEKL. CDR3 protein: CASSQDWASGSSYEQYF. CDR3 DNA: TGCGCCAGCAGCCAAGATTGGGCTAGCGGGAGTTCCTACGAGCAGTACTTC.

The chain carries TRBV11-2 and TRBJ1-1; D ambiguous. Germline CDR1 reads SGHAT; CDR2 reads FQNNGV. The length of the CDR3 is 16 residues. V dropped 8 bases and J dropped 1 base, with 20 bases sitting between them. The CDR3 loop is CASGSPLGRRNTEAFF. The CDR3 DNA is TGTGCCAGCGGCTCCCCATTAGGGAGACGGAACACTGAAGCTTTCTTT. The whole variable domain, remainder taken from reference TRBV11-2 and TRBJ1-1, is EAGVAQSPRYKIIEKRQSVAFWCNPISGHATLYWYQQILGQGPKLLIQFQNNGVVDDSQLPKDRFSAERLKGVDSTLKIQPAKLEDSAVYLCASGSPLGRRNTEAFFGQGTRLTVV.

This clonotype was recorded at least ten times. The rearrangement uses TRBV4-1 and TRBJ1-5; the D is unclear. CDR3 length equals 12 residues. The germline V and J ends were trimmed by 5 bases and 15 bases, with 17 bases remaining between them. The germline CDR1 and CDR2 sequences are MGHRA and YSYEKL. CDR3 in amino acids: CASSDETGKRHF. The CDR3 region has the DNA TGCGCCAGCAGCGATGAAACCGGGAAAAGGCATTTT.

In its sample, this clonotype was seen a few times. The V call is TRBV6-5, the J call TRBJ2-7; a possible D gene is TRBD2 (6 bases). CDR1 MNHEY and CDR2 SVGAGI come from the germline V gene. V lost 6 bases to trimming and J lost 3 bases, with 12 bases between them. CDR3 length: 13 amino acids. As DNA, the CDR3 is TGTGCCAGCAGCCGCGGGACTTACTACGAGCAGTACTTC. Translating gives CASSRGTYYEQYF.

This clonotype showed up just a few times. The chain links TRBV5-1 to TRBJ2-3, with 9 bases matching TRBD2. Trimming cost V 0 bases and J 2 bases; bases outside gene matches: 7. Germline lookup yields CDR1 SGHRS and CDR2 YFSETQ. This CDR3 spans 17 amino acids. CDR3 bases: TGCGCCAGCAGCTTGGCCCTAGCGGGACCTAACACAGATACGCAGTATTTT. This translates into CASSLALAGPNTDTQYF.

In this sample, this clonotype turned up a few times. As DNA, the CDR3 is TGTGCCAGCAGCAAGGACCCCACAGGGGGTCTTGAGACCCAGTACTTC. Its protein is CASSKDPTGGLETQYF. This chain connects TRBV27 to TRBJ2-5; the match to TRBD1 covers 8 bases. Germline V gene sequence: CDR1 MNHEY, CDR2 SMNVEV (reference sequence). The CDR3 is 16 amino acids. With V trimmed by 6 bases and J by 5 bases, 14 bases remained unmatched.

This clonotype has a count of ten or more. The genes are TRBV12-3 or TRBV12-4 and TRBJ1-6, with 9 nucleotides matching TRBD1. J gave up 8 bases and V 6 bases, and 5 bases lay outside the gene matches. There are 14 residues in the CDR3. CDR3 DNA: TGTGCCAGCAGCCCCGGACAGGGGCATTCACCCCTCCACTTT. This encodes CASSPGQGHSPLHF.

This clonotype came up a few times. The chain employs TRBV29-1 and TRBJ1-1; D gene ambiguous. Germline loops: CDR1 SQVTM, CDR2 ANQGSEA. The germline V and J ends were trimmed by 2 bases and 1 base, with 5 bases remaining between them. This CDR3 spans 12 amino acids. In nucleotides, the CDR3 is TGCAGCGTTGAATTCGGGAACACTGAAGCTTTCTTT. This translates into CSVEFGNTEAFF.

This clonotype occurred many times. V and J are TRBV7-3 and TRBJ2-2, with TRBD1 as a possible D gene (6 bases). From germline, CDR1 is SGHTA and CDR2 FQGTGA. The CDR3 covers 17 residues. The V end lost 2 bases, the J end lost 4 bases, and 17 bases lay between the germline ends. The CDR3: CASSLLTRDTGTGELFF. CDR3 nucleotides: TGTGCCAGCAGCTTATTAACCCGGGACACGGGCACCGGGGAGCTGTTTTTT.

Within the sample, this clonotype is medium-sized (0.01 to 0.1%). This chain joins TRBV12-3 or TRBV12-4 and TRBJ1-5, with D unclear. CDR3 length: 13 amino acids. V lost 5 bases and J 3 bases, leaving 8 bases between the germline ends. The CDR3 here is CASSGSPNQPQHF. The CDR3, as DNA: TGTGCCAGCAGTGGCAGCCCCAATCAGCCCCAGCATTTT.

This clonotype was observed a handful of times. The chain recombines TRBV5-1 with TRBJ1-2; tentatively, D is TRBD1 (6 bases). Deletions cut 7 bases from V and 0 bases from J, with 16 bases between. The germline CDR1 and CDR2 sequences are SGHRS and YFSETQ. CDR3 size: 15 residues. The CDR3 DNA reads as TGCGCCAGCGGTCAAGTCAGGGGAACTAACTATGGCTACACCTTC. Translation gives CASGQVRGTNYGYTF.

This clonotype was seen ten or more times. The J gene is TRBJ2-1, the V gene TRBV27, with D possibly matching TRBD2 (5 bases). Trimming pared 5 bases from V and 6 bases from J, leaving 20 bases between. Per the germline V gene, CDR1 is MNHEY and CDR2 is SMNVEV (reference sequence). This CDR3 spans 16 amino acids. The CDR3 region is CASSQRPPPTSNEQFF. As DNA, the CDR3 is TGTGCCAGCAGTCAACGCCCTCCTCCTACTAGCAATGAGCAGTTCTTC.

This clonotype was recorded once. The chain joins TRBV27 to TRBJ1-6; D possibly corresponds to TRBD1 (6 bases). V was clipped by 11 bases and J by 5 bases, with 16 bases between them. From germline, CDR1 is MNHEY and CDR2 SMNVEV (reference sequence). CDR3 length: 14 amino acids. This chain's CDR3 is CAGAQAGDNSPLHF. The CDR3 DNA sequence: TGTGCCGGCGCCCAGGCAGGGGATAATTCACCCCTCCACTTT.

The chain uses TRBV5-4 and TRBJ1-1; TRBD1 aligns across 9 bases. The CDR3 contains 16 residues. Per germline, CDR1 SGHNT and CDR2 YYREEE (reference sequence). V lost 2 bases, J lost 5 bases, and 10 bases stayed unmatched. CDR3 DNA: TGTGCCAGCAGCTTACCGGACAGGGGTCGGCGGACTGAAGCTTTCTTT. Residues: CASSLPDRGRRTEAFF.

This clonotype has just a few counts. The chain uses TRBV5-1 and TRBJ2-3, with D maybe TRBD2 (6 bases). Germline CDR1 SGHRS, CDR2 YFSETQ. This CDR3 region has 15 residues. V lost 3 bases, J lost 5 bases, and 16 bases lay in between. CDR3 in amino acids: CASSSSTGSQDTQYF. The CDR3 DNA follows: TGCGCCAGCAGCTCCTCCACCGGGAGTCAAGATACGCAGTATTTT. The full variable domain, its missing parts supplied by reference TRBV5-1 and TRBJ2-3, is KAGVTQTPRYLIKTRGQQVTLSCSPISGHRSVSWYQQTPGQGLQFLFEYFSETQRNKGNFPGRFSGRQFSNSRSEMNVSTLELGDSALYLCASSSSTGSQDTQYFGPGTRLTVL.

The J gene is TRBJ2-7, the V gene TRBV4-2; D gene ambiguous. V lost 3 bases to trimming and J lost 6 bases, with 9 bases between them. The CDR3 covers 12 residues. Germline loops: CDR1 LGHNA, CDR2 YNFKEQ. The CDR3 region has the DNA TGTGCCAGCAGCCAGTCCGCGCGCGAGCAGTACTTC. Translation gives CASSQSAREQYF.

The V call is TRBV5-1, the J call TRBJ2-7, with 9 bases aligning to TRBD2. There are 17 residues in the CDR3. The V and J ends lost 2 bases and 0 bases, in that order; junction bases with no gene match: 9. Germline V CDR1 and CDR2: SGHRS, YFSETQ. As DNA, the CDR3 is TGCGCCAGCAGCTTTACCGCGACTAGCGGAAGCTCCTACGAGCAGTACTTC. Protein: CASSFTATSGSSYEQYF.

This clonotype was seen more than once but under ten times. The rearrangement links TRBV12-3 or TRBV12-4 to TRBJ1-5; possibly TRBD1 for D (6 bases). The CDR3 consists of 15 residues. Trimming pared 7 bases from V and 2 bases from J, leaving 15 bases between. CDR3 sequence (DNA): TGTGCCAGCACCCTGACAGGTCTAGGCAATCAGCCCCAGCATTTT. Amino acids: CASTLTGLGNQPQHF.

This clonotype was recorded a few times. V is TRBV11-1 and J is TRBJ2-2; weak D call: TRBD2 (6 bases). The CDR3 is made up of 15 amino acids. V lost 2 bases to trimming and J lost 4 bases, with 11 bases between them. Germline assignment: CDR1 SGHAT and CDR2 FQDESV (reference sequence). CDR3 coding DNA: TGTGCCAGCAGCTTAAACCGGAGGGCCACCGGGGAGCTGTTTTTT. Its translation: CASSLNRRATGELFF.